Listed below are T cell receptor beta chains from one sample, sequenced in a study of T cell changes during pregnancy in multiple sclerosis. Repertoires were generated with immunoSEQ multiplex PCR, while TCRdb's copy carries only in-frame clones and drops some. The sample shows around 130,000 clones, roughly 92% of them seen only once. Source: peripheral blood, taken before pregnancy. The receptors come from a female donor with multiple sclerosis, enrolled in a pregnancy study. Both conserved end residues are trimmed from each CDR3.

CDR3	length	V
ASSEGQGINYGYT	13	TRBV19
ASSPTQSGTRTDTQY	15	TRBV9
ASNPFGRSGGSEQY	14	TRBV5-1
ASSVEGGGEEQF	12	TRBV6-4
ASSLPLRLAGYNEQF	15	TRBV7-8
ASSCFWASNQPQH	13	TRBV11-3
ASSLWAGGGNTEAF	14	TRBV5-1
ASSFTSGRISYEQY	14	TRBV7-4
ASSSGLAGEGQY	12	TRBV5-6
ASSGPRGRGPVTQY	14	TRBV10-1
ASSRGDLGVQPQH	13	TRBV28
ASSIGPSGGNEQF	13	TRBV19
ASSADRANYNEQF	13	TRBV6-4
ASSIGKRDRGFQTQY	15	TRBV19
ASSSKRQGAADTQY	14	TRBV7-9
ASSRSGQGGVLAEAF	15	TRBV19
ASSRQGGTGANVLT	14	TRBV7-8
ASSISREPGDTQY	13	TRBV19
ASSLAVGGFTGANVLT	16	TRBV27
ASSLYGGENTEAF	13	TRBV5-6
ASSTPLGAGDNEQF	14	TRBV19
ASSQDQGTEAF	11	TRBV18
ASNLGGPGEQL	11	TRBV7-6
ASSPDRRRELF	11	TRBV5-1